The T cell receptor beta chain described here comes from a study of Tregs in tolerant kidney transplant recipients. Study at large: Mixed chimerism was transient after nonmyeloablative marrow transplants from related graft donors. The study, taken as a whole, reports: Donor-specific Treg expansion exceeded global Treg expansion in tolerant patients, suggesting antigen drive. This study did not directly address biological reproducibility.

Turning to this clone: Its target is not known.

CD4+CD25+CD127- Tregs, CD4+CD25- non-Tregs, CD4 and CD8 cells were sorted. Generated by immunoSEQ multiplex PCR, the TCRdb table keeps only in-frame clones and is missing some. The table includes about 110,000 clones, 90% detected once. With V trimmed by 3 bases and J by 5 bases, 12 bases remained unmatched. The CDR3 runs to 17 residues. Germline CDR1 is SGHDT and CDR2 is YYEEEE. The source material was CD4+ T cells from blood, sampled before the transplant. The TCR was taken from a human donor who received a combined kidney and bone marrow transplant. The chain has TRBV5-6 and TRBJ2-3; 10 bases fit TRBD2. Here the CDR3 reads CASSSGASGSWGDTQYF. The CDR3 region has the DNA TGTGCCAGCAGCTCCGGGGCTAGCGGGAGTTGGGGAGATACGCAGTATTTT.